This T cell receptor (beta chain) was sequenced during a study of blood T cell repertoires in COVID-19. Study information: Samples taken during acute and convalescent COVID-19 were collected in the United States, Italy and Spain. In each case, the material was cDNA or gDNA derived from T cells, B-cell-depleted T cells, or PBMCs.

In the original processing: Amplification of reference gene primers provided the estimated nucleated cell counts. The method was immunoSEQ multiplex PCR; TCRdb's version includes in-frame clones alone and lacks a portion of them. V, J and clone size derive from that table, while D and trimming were established from the DNA sequence. The sample has about 160,000 clones, around four fifths seen once. Source material: peripheral blood. The clonotype was recovered from a man in his sixties or seventies with acute or convalescent COVID-19.

CDR3 DNA: TGTGCCAGCAGCTTAGGAGTTGGGGCAAGAGACGTCAATGAGCAGTTCTTC. Translation gives CASSLGVGARDVNEQFF. The chain is built from TRBV13 and TRBJ2-1, with D maybe TRBD1 (5 bases). CDR1 is PRHDT and CDR2 is FYEKMQ in the germline V gene (reference sequence). The CDR3 runs to 17 residues. Between the trimmed V and J ends, which lost 0 bases and 6 bases, there was a span of 18 bases.